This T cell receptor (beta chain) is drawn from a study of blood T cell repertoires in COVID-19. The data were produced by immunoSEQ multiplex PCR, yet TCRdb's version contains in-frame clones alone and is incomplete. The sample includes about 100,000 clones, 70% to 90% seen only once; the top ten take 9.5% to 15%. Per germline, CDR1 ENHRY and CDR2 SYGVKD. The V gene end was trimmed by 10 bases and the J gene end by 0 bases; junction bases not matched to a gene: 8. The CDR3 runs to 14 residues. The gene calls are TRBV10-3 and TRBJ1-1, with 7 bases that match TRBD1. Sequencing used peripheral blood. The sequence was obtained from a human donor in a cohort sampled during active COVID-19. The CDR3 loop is CATRDSSMNTEAFF. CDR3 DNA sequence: TGTGCCACCCGGGACAGCTCCATGAACACTGAAGCTTTCTTT.